The following is a TCR beta chain sequence with its context. The data derive from a study of blood T cell repertoires in COVID-19. Study background: Samples taken during acute and convalescent COVID-19 were collected in the United States, Italy and Spain. PBMCs, B-cell-depleted T cells, or T cells were the source of the cDNA or gDNA that made up the material.

Authors' methods: Amplification from reference gene primers served as the basis for estimated nucleated cell counts. Clones were read by immunoSEQ multiplex PCR, and TCRdb kept only the in-frame ones, dropping some. D and trimming were read from the DNA, whereas the V and J calls and clone size are those reported in that table. This table has under 300,000 clones, approximately 84% appearing once. CDR1 and CDR2 from the germline V gene are SNHLY and FYNNEI. CDR3 size: 14 residues. Trimming took off 7 bases at V and 0 bases at J, with 10 bases between the two ends. This TCR derives from a middle-aged man with acute or convalescent COVID-19. The rearrangement uses TRBV2 and TRBJ2-1; possibly TRBD2 for D (6 bases). Material for sequencing was peripheral blood. As DNA, the CDR3 is TGTGCCAGCAATCCGGGACTCTCCTACAATGAGCAGTTCTTC. Translating gives CASNPGLSYNEQFF. Full variable domain (outside the CDR3, taken from reference TRBV2 and TRBJ2-1): EPEVTQTPSHQVTQMGQEVILRCVPISNHLYFYWYRQILGQKVEFLVSFYNNEISEKSEIFDDQFSVERPDGSNFTLKIRSTKLEDSAMYFCASNPGLSYNEQFFGPGTRLTVL.